What follows are 17 T cell receptor beta chains derived from one specimen sequenced in a study of cytomegalovirus exposure and HLA in healthy donors (dated by TCRdb to about 2017). Library method: the immunoSEQ multiplex PCR assay. For the multiplex PCR, a mixture combining 60 forward primers for TCR Vbeta segments and 13 reverse primers for TCR Jbeta segments was used. TCRdb mirrors the immuneACCESS table, restricted to in-frame sequences. Some clones are absent from its copies; in checked studies, under half trace to an unresolved V gene, and the reason for the others is unknown. The sample table shows over 150,000 clones, and 77% are seen once. The ten largest clones capture around 3.4% of the sample. Specimen: PBMCs. The source of these receptors is a woman in her sixties in good health and CMV-seropositive.

The table lists this clone with a few counts. This sequence joins TRBV6-1 and TRBJ2-1; 7 bases align to TRBD2. Germline-derived CDR1 and CDR2 are MNHNS and SASEGT. The trim removed 3 bases at V and 8 bases at J, leaving 10 bases unmatched. There are 15 residues in the CDR3. The DNA for the CDR3 is TGTGCCAGCAGTGAGGGACTACGCTTTATTGATGAGCAGTTCTTC. This encodes CASSEGLRFIDEQFF.

The rearrangement uses TRBV7-2 and TRBJ2-7; TRBD2 agrees at 12 bases. Germline V lookup: CDR1 SGHTA, CDR2 FQGNSA. V was pared by 5 bases and J by 5 bases, with 7 bases of the junction left unmatched. This CDR3 is built from 15 residues. The CDR3 reads CASSPRLAGVNEQYF. CDR3 coding DNA: TGTGCCAGCAGCCCTCGACTAGCGGGAGTCAACGAGCAGTACTTC.

This clone was observed a single time. The chain has TRBV28 and TRBJ2-1; D ambiguous. The germline V gene has CDR1 MDHEN and CDR2 SYDVKM. CDR3 length: 12 amino acids. V was shortened by 6 bases and J by 8 bases, with 11 bases between the two germline ends. The CDR3 region is CASSPVTDEQFF. Written as DNA, the CDR3 is TGTGCCAGCAGCCCCGTTACGGATGAGCAGTTCTTC.

There are a few counts of this clone. The rearrangement links TRBV5-1 to TRBJ2-1; a weak D match, TRBD2 (7 bases). CDR1 SGHRS and CDR2 YFSETQ come from the germline V gene. V was shortened by 2 bases and J by 5 bases, with 17 bases between the two germline ends. The CDR3 runs to 16 residues. Written as DNA, the CDR3 is TGCGCCAGCAGCTTTGGGGGGGCGAGGGTGGACAATGAGCAGTTCTTC. Translating it yields CASSFGGARVDNEQFF.

The genes are TRBV5-1 and TRBJ2-3; 10 positions agree with TRBD2. J gave up 6 bases and V 5 bases, and 3 bases lay outside the gene matches. Germline V gene data show CDR1 as SGHRS and CDR2 as YFSETQ. This CDR3 has 13 amino acids. CDR3 loop: CASRTSGSDTQYF. The CDR3 region has the DNA TGCGCCAGCAGGACTAGCGGGTCGGATACGCAGTATTTT. The variable domain in full, completed from reference TRBV5-1 and TRBJ2-3, reads KAGVTQTPRYLIKTRGQQVTLSCSPISGHRSVSWYQQTPGQGLQFLFEYFSETQRNKGNFPGRFSGRQFSNSRSEMNVSTLELGDSALYLCASRTSGSDTQYFGPGTRLTVL.

The rearrangement joins TRBV30 to TRBJ2-3, with TRBD2 identical over 10 bases. With V trimmed by 8 bases and J by 5 bases, 10 bases remained unmatched. This CDR3 is built from 14 residues. CDR1 and CDR2 from the germline V gene are GTSNPN and SVGIG (reference sequence). The chain's CDR3 is CAGTWASGRDTQYF. CDR3 sequence (DNA): TGTGCCGGGACGTGGGCTAGCGGGAGAGATACGCAGTATTTT.

This chain uses TRBV7-2 with TRBJ2-7; D perhaps matches TRBD1 (5 bases). In germline, CDR1 is SGHTA, CDR2 FQGNSA. The CDR3 has 13 residues. The V and J ends lost 5 bases and 6 bases respectively, with 14 bases between them. CDR3 amino acids: CASSQRAGSEQYF. The CDR3 region has the DNA TGTGCCAGCAGCCAACGAGCAGGGTCCGAGCAGTACTTC.

In its sample, this clone was seen a few times. The V gene is TRBV7-3, the J gene TRBJ1-1; D is undetermined. V lost 2 bases and J 3 bases, leaving 10 bases between the germline ends. Germline CDR1 is SGHTA and CDR2 is FQGTGA. This CDR3 region has 14 residues. The CDR3 coding sequence is TGTGCCAGCAGCTTAGGCCCGGAGTACACTGAAGCTTTCTTT. It is translated as CASSLGPEYTEAFF.

About this clone: The same CDR3 is also encoded by other DNA sequences in this sample. The V gene is TRBV27, the J gene TRBJ1-5; D unresolved. This CDR3 is 12 amino acids long. V was shortened by 5 bases and J by 4 bases, with 6 bases between the two germline ends. Per germline, CDR1 MNHEY and CDR2 SMNVEV (reference sequence). The CDR3 bases are TGTGCCAGCAGTCTACCTAATCAGCCCCAGCATTTT. Translation: CASSLPNQPQHF.

The chain combines TRBV19 with TRBJ1-2, with D unresolved. V was shortened by 9 bases and J by 5 bases, with 10 bases between the two germline ends. The CDR3 runs 11 residues. Germline values: CDR1 LNHDA, CDR2 SQIVND (reference sequence). The CDR3, as DNA: TGTGCCAGCCGATCGGGGTATGGCTACACCTTC. As protein: CASRSGYGYTF.

This clone came up a few times. V and J are TRBV9 and TRBJ2-2, with 12 bases lining up with TRBD2. Trimming at V came to 2 bases and at J to 2 bases, leaving 7 bases not matched to a gene. Germline V gives CDR1 SGDLS, CDR2 YYNGEE. This CDR3 is built from 18 residues. The CDR3 bases are TGTGCCAGCAGCGTCGCTACCGGACTAGCGGGAAACACCGGGGAGCTGTTTTTT. Translated, it gives CASSVATGLAGNTGELFF.

This chain uses TRBV4-2 with TRBJ2-1, with 7 bases matching TRBD2. CDR3 length: 19 amino acids. V was clipped by 0 bases and J by 0 bases; unmatched bases: 11. The germline CDR1 and CDR2 sequences are LGHNA and YNFKEQ. This CDR3 is CASSQEGLLASSSYNEQFF. In DNA form, the CDR3 reads TGTGCCAGCAGCCAAGAGGGTCTACTAGCGTCTAGCTCCTACAATGAGCAGTTCTTC.

The J gene is TRBJ1-4, the V gene TRBV10-3; weak D call: TRBD1 (5 bases). The CDR3 sequence is 13 residues long. V lost 10 bases to trimming and J lost 8 bases, with 17 bases between them. Germline values: CDR1 ENHRY, CDR2 SYGVKD. The CDR3: CASLHTAGEKLFF. The CDR3 DNA reads TGTGCCAGTTTACATACGGCAGGGGAAAAACTGTTTTTT.

In its sample, this clone was seen once. J is TRBJ2-2 and V is TRBV18, with TRBD2 matching over 15 bases. The germline CDR1 and CDR2 sequences are KGHSH and LQKENI. V dropped 3 bases and J dropped 6; count of bases not matched to a gene: 11. There are 19 residues in the CDR3. Here the CDR3 reads CASSPRTSGGASNSGELFF. The CDR3 bases are TGTGCCAGCTCACCCCGGACTAGCGGGGGGGCTTCAAACTCCGGGGAGCTGTTTTTT.

The chain couples TRBV5-1 to TRBJ2-7; TRBD2 agrees at 7 bases. In germline, CDR1 is SGHRS, CDR2 YFSETQ. V was clipped by 2 bases and J by 0 bases; unmatched bases: 5. This CDR3 is built from 15 residues. The DNA of the CDR3 is TGCGCCAGCAGCTTTGTTGCGGGGGTCTCCTACGAGCAGTACTTC. Translated, it gives CASSFVAGVSYEQYF.

The chain combines TRBV7-6 with TRBJ2-5; D is perhaps TRBD1 (6 bases). Per the germline V gene, CDR1 is SGHVS and CDR2 is FNYEAQ. The CDR3 runs to 18 residues. Trimming took off 6 bases at V and 2 bases at J, with 25 bases between the two ends. The chain's CDR3 is CASSPGGGQRSWQETQYF. The CDR3 DNA sequence: TGTGCCAGCAGTCCAGGCGGTGGACAGAGAAGTTGGCAAGAGACCCAGTACTTC.

This clone was seen a handful of times. In nucleotides, the CDR3 is TGTGCCAGCAGTGAAGCCGAGATTTATGGCTACACCTTC. Its translation: CASSEAEIYGYTF. The chain carries TRBV2 and TRBJ1-2; D uncertain. Trimming took 0 bases from V and 5 from J, leaving 7 bases between them. The CDR3 covers 13 residues. The germline V gene has CDR1 SNHLY and CDR2 FYNNEI.